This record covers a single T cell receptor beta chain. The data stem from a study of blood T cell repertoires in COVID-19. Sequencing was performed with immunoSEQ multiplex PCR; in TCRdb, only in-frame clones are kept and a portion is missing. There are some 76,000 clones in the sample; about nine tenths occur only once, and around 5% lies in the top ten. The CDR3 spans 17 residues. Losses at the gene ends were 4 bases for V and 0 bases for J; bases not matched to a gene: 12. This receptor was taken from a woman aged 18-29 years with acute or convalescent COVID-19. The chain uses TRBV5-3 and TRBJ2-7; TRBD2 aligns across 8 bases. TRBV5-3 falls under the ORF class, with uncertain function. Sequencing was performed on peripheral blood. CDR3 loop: CARSGPGLVGGSYEQYF. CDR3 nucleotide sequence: TGTGCCAGAAGCGGACCGGGACTAGTTGGCGGCTCCTACGAGCAGTACTTC.